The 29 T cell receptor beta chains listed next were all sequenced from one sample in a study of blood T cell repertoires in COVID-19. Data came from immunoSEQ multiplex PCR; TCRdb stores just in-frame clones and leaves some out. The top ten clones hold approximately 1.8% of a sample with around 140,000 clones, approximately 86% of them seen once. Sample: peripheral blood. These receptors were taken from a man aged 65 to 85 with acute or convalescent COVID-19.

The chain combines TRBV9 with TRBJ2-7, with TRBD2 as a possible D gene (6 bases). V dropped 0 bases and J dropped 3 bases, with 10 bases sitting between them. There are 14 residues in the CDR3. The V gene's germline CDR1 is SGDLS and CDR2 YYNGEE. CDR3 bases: TGTGCCAGCAGCGTAGGAAATAGCGGCTACGAGCAGTACTTC. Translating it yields CASSVGNSGYEQYF.

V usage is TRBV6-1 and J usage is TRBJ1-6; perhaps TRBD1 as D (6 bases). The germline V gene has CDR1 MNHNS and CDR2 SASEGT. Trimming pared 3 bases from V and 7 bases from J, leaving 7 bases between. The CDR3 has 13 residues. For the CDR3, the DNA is TGTGCCAGCAGTGAGGGGACAAATTCACCCCTCCACTTT. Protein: CASSEGTNSPLHF.

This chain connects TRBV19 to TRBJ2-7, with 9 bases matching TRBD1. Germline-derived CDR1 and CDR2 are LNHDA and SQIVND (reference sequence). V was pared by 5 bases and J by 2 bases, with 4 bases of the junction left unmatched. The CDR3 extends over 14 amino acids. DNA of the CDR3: TGTGCCAGTAGTCCCCGGACAGGGGCCTACGAGCAGTACTTC. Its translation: CASSPRTGAYEQYF.

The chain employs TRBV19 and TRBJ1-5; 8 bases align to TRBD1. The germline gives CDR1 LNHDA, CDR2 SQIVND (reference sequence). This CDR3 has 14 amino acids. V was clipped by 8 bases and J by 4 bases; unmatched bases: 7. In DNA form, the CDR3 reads TGTGCCAGTGTCAGGACAGGGCTGAATCAGCCCCAGCATTTT. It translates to CASVRTGLNQPQHF.

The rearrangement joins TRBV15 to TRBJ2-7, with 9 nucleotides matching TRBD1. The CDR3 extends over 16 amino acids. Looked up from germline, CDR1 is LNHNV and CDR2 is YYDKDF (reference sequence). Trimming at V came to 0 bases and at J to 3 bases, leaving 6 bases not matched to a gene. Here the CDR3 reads CATSRERNRGLYEQYF. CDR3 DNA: TGTGCCACCAGCAGAGAGAGAAACAGGGGGCTCTACGAGCAGTACTTC.

In nucleotides, the CDR3 is TGTGCCAGCAGAAAAACAGGGGGGTTAGGCACAGATACGCAGTATTTT. This sequence encodes CASRKTGGLGTDTQYF. This chain connects TRBV2 to TRBJ2-3, with 8 bases identical to TRBD1. There are 16 residues in the CDR3. V gave up 6 bases and J gave up 1 base; unmatched junction bases: 9. The germline V gene has CDR1 SNHLY and CDR2 FYNNEI.

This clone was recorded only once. The CDR3 spells CASSFIGTGNSPLHF. The CDR3 DNA follows: TGTGCCAGCAGCTTCATTGGGACAGGAAATTCACCCCTCCACTTT. The chain joins TRBV28 to TRBJ1-6, with TRBD1 matching 8 bases. The CDR3 is 15 amino acids. V lost 6 bases to trimming and J lost 7 bases; unmatched junction nucleotides: 8. The V gene's germline CDR1 is MDHEN and CDR2 SYDVKM.

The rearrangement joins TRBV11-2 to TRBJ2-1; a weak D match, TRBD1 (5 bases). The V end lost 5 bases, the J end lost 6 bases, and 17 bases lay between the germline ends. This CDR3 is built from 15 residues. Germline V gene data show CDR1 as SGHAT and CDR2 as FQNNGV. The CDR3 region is CASSLSERRGNEQFF. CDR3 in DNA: TGTGCCAGCAGCCTAAGCGAGAGAAGGGGCAATGAGCAGTTCTTC.

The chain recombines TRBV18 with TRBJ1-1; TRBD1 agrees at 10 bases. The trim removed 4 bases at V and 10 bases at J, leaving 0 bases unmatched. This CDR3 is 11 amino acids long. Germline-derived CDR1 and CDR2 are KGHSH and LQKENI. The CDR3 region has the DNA TGTGCCAGCTCACGGGACAGGGGAGCTTTCTTT. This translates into CASSRDRGAFF.

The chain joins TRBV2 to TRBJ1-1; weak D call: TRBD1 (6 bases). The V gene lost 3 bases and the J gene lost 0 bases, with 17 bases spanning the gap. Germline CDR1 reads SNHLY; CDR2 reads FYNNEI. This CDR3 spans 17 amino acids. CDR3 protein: CASSDAQGLPMNTEAFF. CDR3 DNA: TGTGCCAGCAGTGACGCACAGGGATTGCCTATGAACACTGAAGCTTTCTTT.

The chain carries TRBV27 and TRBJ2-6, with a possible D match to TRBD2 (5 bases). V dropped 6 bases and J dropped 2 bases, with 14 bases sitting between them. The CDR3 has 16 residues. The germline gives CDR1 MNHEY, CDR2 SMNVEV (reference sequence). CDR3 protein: CASRPTERAGANVLTF. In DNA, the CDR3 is TGTGCCAGCAGACCAACTGAGAGGGCTGGGGCCAACGTCCTGACTTTC.

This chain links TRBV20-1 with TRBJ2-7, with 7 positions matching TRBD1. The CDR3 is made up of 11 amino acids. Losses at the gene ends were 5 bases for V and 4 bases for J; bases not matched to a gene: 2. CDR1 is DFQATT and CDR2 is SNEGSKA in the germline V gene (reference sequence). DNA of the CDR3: TGCAGTGCTTCGGGACAGTACGAGCAGTACTTC. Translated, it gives CSASGQYEQYF.

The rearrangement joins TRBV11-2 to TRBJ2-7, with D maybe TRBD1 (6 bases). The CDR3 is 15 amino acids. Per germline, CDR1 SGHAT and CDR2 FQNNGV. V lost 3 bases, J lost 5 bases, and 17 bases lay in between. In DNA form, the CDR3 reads TGTGCCAGCAGCTTCGGGACACTTAGCCCTAACGAGCAGTACTTC. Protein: CASSFGTLSPNEQYF.

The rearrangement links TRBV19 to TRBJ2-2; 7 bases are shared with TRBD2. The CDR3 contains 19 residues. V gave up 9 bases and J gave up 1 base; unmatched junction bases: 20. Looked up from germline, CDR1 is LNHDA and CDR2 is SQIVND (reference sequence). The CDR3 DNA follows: TGTGCCAGCCTTACCCTGGGACGACTAGCCGAGGGGAACACCGGGGAGCTGTTTTTT. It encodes CASLTLGRLAEGNTGELFF.

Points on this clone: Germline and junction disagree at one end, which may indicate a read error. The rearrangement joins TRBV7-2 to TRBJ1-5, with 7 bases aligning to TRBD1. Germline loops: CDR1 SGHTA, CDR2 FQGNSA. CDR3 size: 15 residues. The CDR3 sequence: CASSLATGGNQPQHF. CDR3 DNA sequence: TGTGCCAGCAGCCTAGCTACAGGGGGCAATCAGCCCCAGCATTTT.

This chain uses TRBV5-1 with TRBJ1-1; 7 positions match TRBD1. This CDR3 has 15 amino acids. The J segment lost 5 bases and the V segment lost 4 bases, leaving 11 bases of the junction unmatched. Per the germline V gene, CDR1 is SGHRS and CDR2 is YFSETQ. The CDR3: CASSGDGTVGTEAFF. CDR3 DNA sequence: TGCGCCAGCAGCGGGGATGGGACAGTGGGGACTGAAGCTTTCTTT. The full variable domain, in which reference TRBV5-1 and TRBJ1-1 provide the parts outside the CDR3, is KAGVTQTPRYLIKTRGQQVTLSCSPISGHRSVSWYQQTPGQGLQFLFEYFSETQRNKGNFPGRFSGRQFSNSRSEMNVSTLELGDSALYLCASSGDGTVGTEAFFGQGTRLTVV.

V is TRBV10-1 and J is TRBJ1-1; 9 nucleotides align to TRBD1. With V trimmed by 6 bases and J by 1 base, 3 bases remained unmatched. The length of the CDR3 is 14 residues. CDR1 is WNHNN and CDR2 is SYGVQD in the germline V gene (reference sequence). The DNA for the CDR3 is TGCGCCAGCAGGGAACAGGGGGCGAACACTGAAGCTTTCTTT. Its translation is CASREQGANTEAFF.

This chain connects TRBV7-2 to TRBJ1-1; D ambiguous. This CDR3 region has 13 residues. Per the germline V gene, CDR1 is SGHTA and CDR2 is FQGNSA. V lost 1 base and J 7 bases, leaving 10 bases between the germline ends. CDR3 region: CASSLVGSGEAFF. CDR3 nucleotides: TGTGCCAGCAGCTTAGTCGGTTCGGGTGAAGCTTTCTTT.

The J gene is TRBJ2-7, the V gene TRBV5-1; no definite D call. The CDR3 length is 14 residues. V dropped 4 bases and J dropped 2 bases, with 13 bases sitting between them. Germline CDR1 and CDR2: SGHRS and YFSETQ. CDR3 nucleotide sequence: TGCGCCAGCAGCCCTGGCGGCGGCGCCTACGAGCAGTACTTC. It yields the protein CASSPGGGAYEQYF.

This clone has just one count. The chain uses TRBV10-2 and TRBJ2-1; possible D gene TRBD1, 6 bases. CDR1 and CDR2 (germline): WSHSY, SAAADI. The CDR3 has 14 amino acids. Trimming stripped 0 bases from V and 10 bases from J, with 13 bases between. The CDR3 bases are TGCGCCAGCAGTGAGTCGGTCTTCACAGGGGAGCAGTTCTTC. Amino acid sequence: CASSESVFTGEQFF.

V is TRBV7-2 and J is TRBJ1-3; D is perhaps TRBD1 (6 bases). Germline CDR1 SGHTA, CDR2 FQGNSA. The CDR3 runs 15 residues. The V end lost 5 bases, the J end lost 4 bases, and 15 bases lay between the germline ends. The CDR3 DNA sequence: TGTGCCAGCAGCCCTAACGGGGGGCCAGGAAACACCATATATTTT. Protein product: CASSPNGGPGNTIYF.

In DNA form, the CDR3 reads TGTGCCAGCTCACCCTTGGGGGCGATTCGGGAAAAACTGTTTTTT. Amino acids: CASSPLGAIREKLFF. The genes are TRBV18 and TRBJ1-4; maybe TRBD1 (6 bases). This CDR3 spans 15 amino acids. Germline V gives CDR1 KGHSH, CDR2 LQKENI. Trimming cost V 3 bases and J 8 bases, with 16 bases left between them.

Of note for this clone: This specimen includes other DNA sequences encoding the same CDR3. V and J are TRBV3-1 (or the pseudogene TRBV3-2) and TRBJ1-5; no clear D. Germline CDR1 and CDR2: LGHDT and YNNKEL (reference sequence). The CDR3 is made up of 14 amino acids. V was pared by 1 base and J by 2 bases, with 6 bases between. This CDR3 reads CASSQGGGNQPQHF. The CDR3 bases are TGTGCCAGCAGCCAAGGCGGGGGCAATCAGCCCCAGCATTTT.

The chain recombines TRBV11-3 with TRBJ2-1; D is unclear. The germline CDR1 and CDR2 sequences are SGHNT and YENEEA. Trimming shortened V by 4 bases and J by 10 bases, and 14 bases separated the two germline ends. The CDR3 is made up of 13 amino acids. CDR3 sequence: CASSSTGQWEQFF. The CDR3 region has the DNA TGTGCCAGCAGCTCCACTGGGCAATGGGAGCAGTTCTTC.

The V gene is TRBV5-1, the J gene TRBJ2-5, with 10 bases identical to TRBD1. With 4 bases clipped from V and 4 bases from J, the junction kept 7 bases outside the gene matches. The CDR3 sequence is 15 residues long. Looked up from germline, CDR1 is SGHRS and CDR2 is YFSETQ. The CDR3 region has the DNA TGCGCCAGCAGCATCGGGACAGGGGATTTAGAGACCCAGTACTTC. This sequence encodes CASSIGTGDLETQYF.

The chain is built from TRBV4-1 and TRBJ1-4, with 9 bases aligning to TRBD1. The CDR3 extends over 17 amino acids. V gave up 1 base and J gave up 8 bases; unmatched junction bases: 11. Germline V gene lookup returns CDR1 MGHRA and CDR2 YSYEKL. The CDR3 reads CASSQVPGQGSREKLFF. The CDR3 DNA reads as TGCGCCAGCAGCCAAGTCCCGGGACAGGGTTCAAGGGAAAAACTGTTTTTT.

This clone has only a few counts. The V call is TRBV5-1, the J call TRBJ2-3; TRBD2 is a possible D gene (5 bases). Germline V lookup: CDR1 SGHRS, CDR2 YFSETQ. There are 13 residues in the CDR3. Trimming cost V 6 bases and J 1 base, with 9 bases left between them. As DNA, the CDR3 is TGCGCCAGCATCGGTAGCGGCACAGATACGCAGTATTTT. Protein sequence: CASIGSGTDTQYF.

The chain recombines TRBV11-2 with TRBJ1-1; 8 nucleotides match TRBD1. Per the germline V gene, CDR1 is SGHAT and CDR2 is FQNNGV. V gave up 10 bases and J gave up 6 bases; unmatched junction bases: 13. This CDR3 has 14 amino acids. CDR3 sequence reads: CATTISPGGSEAFF. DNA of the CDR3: TGTGCCACCACCATCTCCCCAGGGGGCTCTGAAGCTTTCTTT.

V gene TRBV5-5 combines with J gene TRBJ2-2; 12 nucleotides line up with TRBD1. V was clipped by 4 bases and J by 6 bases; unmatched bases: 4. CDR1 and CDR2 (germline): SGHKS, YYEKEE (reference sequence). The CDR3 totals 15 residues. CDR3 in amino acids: CASSRDRGLPGELFF. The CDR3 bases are TGTGCCAGCAGCCGGGACAGGGGGCTTCCCGGGGAGCTGTTTTTT.